A single sample is the source of the 13 T cell receptor beta chains below, sequenced in a study of T-cell memory formation after mild COVID-19. TCRdb used MiXCR to reprocess the 5' RACE reads, holding one entry per CDR3 protein. This sample has roughly 350,000 distinct CDR3 sequences, with around a fifth found just once. Sample: PBMCs or a T cell subset sorted from them (not recorded which). The receptors stem from an adult woman who had mild COVID-19 (a few samples of this study predate the infection). Cell type and time point are not known.

A few counts support this clonotype. The chain combines TRBV20-1 with TRBJ1-1, with 8 bases fitting TRBD1. The CDR3 extends over 14 amino acids. Germline CDR1 is DFQATT and CDR2 is SNEGSKA (reference sequence). V lost 2 bases and J lost 5; bases outside the gene matches: 7. In nucleotides, the CDR3 is TGCAGTGCTAGACAACAGGGGGGGAGGACTGAAGCTTTCTTT. Amino acids: CSARQQGGRTEAFF.

The rearrangement joins TRBV4-1 to TRBJ1-5; maybe TRBD1 (6 bases). Trimming took 5 bases from V and 0 from J, leaving 17 bases between them. The CDR3 spans 17 residues. Germline V lookup: CDR1 MGHRA, CDR2 YSYEKL. CDR3 protein: CASSESSRGSSNQPQHF. CDR3 nucleotide sequence: TGCGCCAGCAGCGAAAGTAGCAGGGGCTCTAGCAATCAGCCCCAGCATTTT.

This clonotype was seen more than once but under ten times. This rearrangement joins TRBV20-1 to TRBJ1-1; D possibly corresponds to TRBD1 (6 bases). Germline loops: CDR1 DFQATT, CDR2 SNEGSKA (reference sequence). The CDR3 is made up of 17 amino acids. Deletions cut 0 bases from V and 1 base from J, with 18 bases between. The CDR3 loop reads CSARDRKQGGGNTEAFF. DNA for the CDR3: TGCAGTGCTAGAGACCGAAAACAGGGCGGTGGGAACACTGAAGCTTTCTTT.

This clonotype was seen only a few times. The J gene is TRBJ2-3, the V gene TRBV24-1; D is unresolved. Germline V gene lookup returns CDR1 KGHDR and CDR2 SFDVKD. Trimming removed 1 base from V and 5 bases from J, with 3 bases in between. The length of the CDR3 is 12 residues. The CDR3: CATSDFEDTQYF. CDR3 DNA sequence: TGTGCCACCAGTGATTTTGAAGATACGCAGTATTTT.

The CDR3 reads CSASRLAGGGGSYEQYF. The CDR3 DNA reads TGCAGTGCTAGCAGACTAGCGGGAGGCGGGGGCTCCTACGAGCAGTACTTC. This chain uses TRBV20-1 with TRBJ2-7; 13 bases map to TRBD2. Germline V lookup: CDR1 DFQATT, CDR2 SNEGSKA (reference sequence). V was clipped by 3 bases and J by 0 bases; unmatched bases: 8. The CDR3 runs to 17 residues.

There are many counts of this clonotype. The CDR3 sequence is CASSWDGRHIKNIQYF. CDR3 nucleotides: TGTGCCAGCAGTTGGGACGGGAGGCATATCAAAAACATTCAGTACTTC. The genes are TRBV12-3 or TRBV12-4 and TRBJ2-4; TRBD2 matches 7 bases. This CDR3 is built from 16 residues. The V segment lost 4 bases and the J segment 3 bases; nucleotides outside the gene matches: 9.

The table lists this clonotype with a few counts. The chain links TRBV29-1 to TRBJ2-2; tentatively, D is TRBD1 (5 bases). Germline V gene sequence: CDR1 SQVTM, CDR2 ANQGSEA. The ends were cut back, 7 bases at V and 3 bases at J, with 9 bases in the middle. This CDR3 spans 12 amino acids. CDR3 in amino acids: CSGKGYTGELFF. The CDR3, as DNA: TGCAGCGGAAAGGGGTACACCGGGGAGCTGTTTTTT.

This clonotype has more than one count but fewer than ten. The chain carries TRBV7-2 and TRBJ1-2; 7 bases agree with TRBD1. Unmatched junction bases numbered 5, after V lost 6 bases and J lost 4 bases. This CDR3 comprises 13 residues. CDR1 and CDR2 from the germline V gene are SGHTA and FQGNSA. DNA of the CDR3: TGTGCCAGCAGGTACACAGGGGCCTATGGCTACACCTTC. Protein sequence: CASRYTGAYGYTF. Drawing the rest from reference TRBV7-2 and TRBJ1-2, the complete variable domain is GAGVSQSPSNKVTEKGKDVELRCDPISGHTALYWYRQSLGQGLEFLIYFQGNSAPDKSGLPSDRFSAERTGGSVSTLTIQRTQQEDSAVYLCASRYTGAYGYTFGSGTRLTVV.

The rearrangement links TRBV6-5 to TRBJ2-7; 10 nucleotides align to TRBD2. V dropped 5 bases and J dropped 2; count of bases not matched to a gene: 6. The CDR3 has 15 amino acids. Germline loops: CDR1 MNHEY, CDR2 SVGAGI. The CDR3 is CASSLWTSGTYEQYF. In DNA form, the CDR3 reads TGTGCCAGCAGTCTTTGGACTAGCGGAACCTACGAGCAGTACTTC.

The chain is built from TRBV4-2 and TRBJ2-1; TRBD2 matches 14 bases. V was clipped by 4 bases and J by 7 bases; unmatched bases: 6. The CDR3 runs to 16 residues. Germline V CDR1 and CDR2: LGHNA, YNFKEQ. The CDR3 coding sequence is TGTGCCAGCAGCCCTCCGACTAGCGGGGGGGCAAATGAGCAGTTCTTC. This codes for CASSPPTSGGANEQFF.

The rearrangement links TRBV6-1 to TRBJ1-1; D not resolved. CDR1 is MNHNS and CDR2 is SASEGT in the germline V gene. The CDR3 length is 18 residues. The ends were cut back, 6 bases at V and 1 base at J, with 24 bases in the middle. The DNA for the CDR3 is TGTGCCAGCAGGGTTTGGTCTGCGTTGCGACAAAGGAACACTGAAGCTTTCTTT. Its protein product is CASRVWSALRQRNTEAFF.

This clonotype occurred a few times. The chain uses TRBV6-6 and TRBJ1-1; D not certain. The ends were cut back, 5 bases at V and 1 base at J, with 8 bases in the middle. Germline values: CDR1 MNHNY, CDR2 SVGAGI (reference sequence). The CDR3 sequence is 13 residues long. CDR3 nucleotide sequence: TGTGCCAGCAGTCGTGTGGGGAACACTGAAGCTTTCTTT. It is translated as CASSRVGNTEAFF.

The gene calls are TRBV2 and TRBJ1-1; the D is unclear. This CDR3 spans 13 amino acids. Germline-derived CDR1 and CDR2 are SNHLY and FYNNEI. Trimming took off 4 bases at V and 5 bases at J, with 11 bases between the two ends. CDR3 DNA sequence: TGTGCCAGCAGTGTTGGGGATTGGACTGAAGCTTTCTTT. Translation gives CASSVGDWTEAFF.